This T cell receptor (beta chain) was recorded in a study of blood T cell repertoires in COVID-19. With V trimmed by 2 bases and J by 7 bases, 3 bases remained unmatched. Germline loops: CDR1 SGHRS, CDR2 YFSETQ. This CDR3 spans 15 amino acids. This table comes from immunoSEQ multiplex PCR, and its TCRdb copy is limited to in-frame clones, with some not included. The table has over 200,000 clones, 90% to 95% seen once. The sample comprised peripheral blood. This TCR came from a man aged 55-75 years with COVID-19, enrolled during active disease. The rearrangement links TRBV5-1 to TRBJ2-2; 12 bases agree with TRBD2. CDR3 DNA: TGCGCCAGCAGCTTTAGGACTAGCGGGGACGGGGAGCTGTTTTTT. This encodes CASSFRTSGDGELFF.